This T cell receptor beta chain was recovered during a study of blood T cell repertoires in COVID-19. Libraries were prepared by immunoSEQ multiplex PCR; TCRdb keeps only in-frame clonotypes and omits some of them. The sample lists over 250,000 clones, about 89% occurring once. Participants reported their clinical history, and cohort assignment relied on those reports. This CDR3 comprises 15 residues. Germline V CDR1 and CDR2: LNHDA, SQIVND (reference sequence). The V gene lost 2 bases and the J gene lost 0 bases, with 10 bases spanning the gap. This TCR was sampled from a man in his forties or fifties who had recovered from COVID-19. The specimen was PBMCs or T cells enriched from blood (not recorded which). The genes are TRBV19 and TRBJ1-2; TRBD1 might be the D (5 bases). CDR3 amino acids: CASSIQGIANYGYTF. The CDR3 DNA reads as TGTGCCAGTAGTATACAGGGCATAGCTAACTATGGCTACACCTTC.